The TCR beta chain under discussion was sequenced for a study of identical twins. Study-level points and caveats: Beta out-of-frame sequences showed weaker excess twin sharing. The authors drew conclusions from cross-sectional statistical analysis rather than following the same donors.

In this sample, this clonotype turned up many times. Its matching antigen is unknown. This CDR3 is built from 16 residues. Germline V gene sequence: CDR1 SGHRS, CDR2 YFSETQ. V gave up 2 bases and J gave up 0 bases; unmatched junction bases: 3. Template switching, a step in the protocol, added a universal primer site, and cDNA carried unique molecular identifiers. In TCRdb, the 5' RACE reads were re-called with MiXCR into one record per CDR3 protein. This sample has 1.5 million to 2 million distinct CDR3 sequences; less than 35% occur once, and the top ten carry approximately 0.29%. Healthy Caucasians provided all donations.

The chain joins TRBV5-1 to TRBJ2-4; TRBD2 matches at 9 bases. This TCR derives from a newborn girl in good health. The specimen was cord blood. The CDR3 DNA is TGCGCCAGCAGCTTCGCTAGCGGGGCAGCCAAAAACATTCAGTACTTC. Protein sequence: CASSFASGAAKNIQYF.